Listed below are T cell receptor beta chains from one sample, sequenced in a study of CD4 T cells in relation to SARS-CoV-2 and coronaviruses. The assay was immunoSEQ multiplex PCR, and TCRdb's table has in-frame clones only and misses some. The sample has nearly 70,000 clones, approximately 95% seen once. Sequencing was carried out using naive CD4+ T cells from PBMCs. The receptors come from a human donor in good health. The CDR3 runs from the conserved cysteine through the conserved F or W. A D gene is named only where the DNA matches it firmly. Some rows have no size entry. The others give once, few or many, or a class for an expanded clone.

d_gene,abundance,j_gene,v_gene,CDR3aa,CDR3nt
TRBD1,NA,TRBJ2-5,TRBV6-5,CASSYSIQGGTQYF,TGTGCCAGCAGTTACTCGATACAGGGGGGGACCCAGTACTTC
NA,NA,TRBJ2-7,TRBV9,CASGGLSDYEQYF,TGTGCCAGCGGTGGACTATCCGACTACGAGCAGTACTTC
NA,NA,TRBJ2-3,TRBV5-4,CASSAGTDTQYF,TGTGCCAGCAGCGCGGGCACAGATACGCAGTATTTT
NA,NA,TRBJ2-5,TRBV24-1,CATSDPRGGGETQYF,TGTGCCACCAGTGACCCCAGAGGGGGTGGGGAGACCCAGTACTTC
TRBD1,NA,TRBJ1-2,TRBV6-5,CASSLGTGDYTF,TGTGCCAGCAGTCTCGGGACAGGGGACTACACCTTC
TRBD2,NA,TRBJ2-7,TRBV4-1,CASSQAGGAPYEQYF,TGCGCCAGCAGCCAGGCGGGGGGAGCACCCTACGAGCAGTACTTC
TRBD1,NA,TRBJ2-2,TRBV9,CASSVTGTGGSTGELFF,TGTGCCAGCAGCGTGACAGGAACAGGGGGCTCGACCGGGGAGCTGTTTTTT
TRBD1,NA,TRBJ2-3,TRBV10-3,CAISQTGAGTDTQYF,TGTGCCATCAGCCAGACAGGGGCGGGCACAGATACGCAGTATTTT
NA,NA,TRBJ1-1,TRBV5-1,CASSAGTGNHEAFF,TGCGCCAGCAGCGCAGGGACGGGGAACCATGAAGCTTTCTTT
TRBD2,NA,TRBJ2-2,TRBV5-1,CASSRGTSGTGELFF,TGCGCCAGCAGCCGCGGGACTAGCGGTACCGGGGAGCTGTTTTTT
TRBD2,NA,TRBJ2-3,TRBV28,CASSLLAGGSTDTQYF,TGTGCCAGCAGTCTTTTAGCGGGGGGGAGCACAGATACGCAGTATTTT
NA,NA,TRBJ2-2,TRBV11-2,CASSPLAVRAGELFF,TGTGCCAGCAGCCCCCTCGCGGTAAGAGCCGGGGAGCTGTTTTTT
TRBD1,once,TRBJ2-7,TRBV7-2,CASNASPGQESSYEQYF,TGTGCCTCGAACGCGTCCCCAGGACAGGAATCTTCCTACGAGCAGTACTTC
TRBD2,NA,TRBJ2-1,TRBV24-1,CATSRRGSSYNEQFF,TGTGCCACCAGTCGACGCGGGAGCTCCTACAATGAGCAGTTCTTC
NA,NA,TRBJ1-1,TRBV5-1,CASSPGQPKAFF,TGCGCCAGCAGCCCCGGGCAACCAAAAGCTTTCTTT
NA,NA,TRBJ1-4,TRBV6-5,CASSYSKWIREKLFF,TGTGCCAGCAGTTACTCGAAATGGATTCGGGAAAAACTGTTTTTT
NA,NA,TRBJ1-2,TRBV28,CASSLPRQSGDTF,TGTGCCAGCAGTTTGCCGCGGCAGTCAGGCGACACCTTC
NA,NA,TRBJ2-1,TRBV30,CAWSALTLSHEQFF,TGTGCCTGGAGTGCCCTTACCTTGAGCCATGAGCAGTTCTTC
NA,NA,TRBJ2-7,TRBV27,CASSLKKGTYEQYF,TGTGCCAGCAGTTTAAAGAAAGGCACCTACGAACAGTACTTC
NA,NA,TRBJ2-7,TRBV15,CATSRDGGYEQYF,TGTGCCACCAGCAGAGATGGGGGCTACGAGCAGTACTTC
NA,once,TRBJ2-3,TRBV11-2,CASSLGGGPADTQYF,TGTGCCAGCAGCTTAGGGGGGGGGCCCGCAGATACGCAGTATTTT
NA,NA,TRBJ1-2,TRBV5-4,CASSLVGPGYTF,TGTGCCAGCAGCTTGGTAGGGCCGGGCTACACCTTC
NA,NA,TRBJ2-3,TRBV9,CASSVEGLTSTDTQYF,TGTGCCAGCAGCGTAGAGGGACTGACTAGCACAGATACGCAGTATTTT
NA,NA,TRBJ2-5,TRBV11-3,CASSLDRVETQYF,TGTGCCAGCAGCTTAGACAGGGTGGAGACCCAGTACTTC
TRBD2,NA,TRBJ2-4,TRBV3-1/TRBV3-2,CASSRRLGLAGYIQYF,TGTGCCAGCAGCCGCAGGTTAGGACTAGCGGGTTACATTCAGTACTTC
NA,NA,TRBJ1-1,TRBV18,CASSSVGRTEAFF,TGTGCCAGCTCATCTGTAGGGCGGACTGAAGCTTTCTTT
TRBD2,NA,TRBJ2-2,TRBV6-1,CASSEAGRETGELFF,TGTGCCAGCAGTGAGGCCGGGCGGGAGACCGGGGAGCTGTTTTTT
NA,NA,TRBJ1-4,TRBV7-9,CASSLSRAAKPGNEKLFF,TGTGCCAGCAGCTTGTCCAGGGCAGCGAAACCCGGTAATGAAAAACTGTTTTTT
TRBD2,NA,TRBJ2-7,TRBV19,CASSIQRGAYEQYF,TGTGCCAGTAGTATCCAGCGGGGGGCCTACGAGCAGTACTTC
NA,NA,TRBJ1-1,TRBV15,CATSRDAQAEAFF,TGTGCCACCAGCAGAGATGCGCAGGCTGAAGCTTTCTTT
NA,once,TRBJ2-5,TRBV10-1,CASSGTASGETQYF,TGCGCCAGCAGTGGGACAGCCTCAGGAGAGACCCAGTACTTC
TRBD1,NA,TRBJ2-2,TRBV5-4,CASSRAGTVNTGELFF,TGTGCCAGCAGCCGCGCCGGGACAGTCAACACCGGGGAGCTGTTTTTT
TRBD1,NA,TRBJ2-1,TRBV30,CAWSARGRVDNEQFF,TGTGCCTGGAGCGCGAGGGGGCGGGTCGACAATGAGCAGTTCTTC